This T cell receptor beta chain was retrieved from a study of blood T cell repertoires in COVID-19. Study details: The analysed material was cDNA or gDNA that came from T cells, B-cell-depleted T cells, or PBMCs.

This clone was found a few times. V lost 6 bases to trimming and J lost 0 bases; unmatched junction nucleotides: 4. The germline V gene encodes CDR1 MDHEN and CDR2 SYDVKM. This CDR3 is 15 amino acids long. Clinical histories supplied by participants themselves formed the basis of cohort assignment. Per the original data handling: Scientists estimated how many nucleated cells there were by amplifying reference gene primers. TCRdb's copy holds only in-frame clones and misses some; the assay was immunoSEQ multiplex PCR. From that table come the V and J calls and clone size; the DNA was used to work out D and trimming. Here the sample spans a few hundred thousand clones, 80% to 90% being singletons.

The V call is TRBV28, the J call TRBJ1-2, with 10 bases lining up with TRBD1. The sequence was obtained from a woman aged 40 to 50 with acute COVID-19. The specimen was PBMCs or T cells enriched from blood (not recorded which). This chain's CDR3 is CASSPGTGANYGYTF. The CDR3 nucleotides read TGTGCCAGCAGCCCCGGGACAGGGGCTAACTATGGCTACACCTTC.